These 31 T cell receptor beta chains share one sample of origin, sequenced in a study of T cell responses to AZD1222 COVID-19 vaccine. Sequencing used immunoSEQ multiplex PCR; TCRdb keeps in-frame clones, though not all of them. The sample includes 66,000 or so clones, about four fifths of them seen just once. Sample: peripheral blood, taken on day 0 of MenACWY control vaccination. These receptors came from an adult in good health.

The chain carries TRBV18 and TRBJ1-3; D may be TRBD1 (6 bases). The germline gives CDR1 KGHSH, CDR2 LQKENI. Trimming removed 3 bases at V and 0 bases at J, with 12 bases between. The CDR3 has 16 amino acids. The CDR3 nucleotides are TGTGCCAGCTCACCGGCGGACAGTAACTCTGGAAACACCATATATTTT. As protein: CASSPADSNSGNTIYF.

The chain has TRBV5-4 and TRBJ1-2, with 7 bases identical to TRBD1. The CDR3 length is 16 residues. Germline CDR1 reads SGHNT; CDR2 reads YYREEE (reference sequence). Germline trimming cut 3 bases from V and 2 bases from J; bases unmatched to any gene: 10. The CDR3: CASSSGGTGRNYGYTF. The CDR3, as DNA: TGTGCCAGCAGCTCAGGGGGAACAGGGCGAAACTATGGCTACACCTTC.

The chain links TRBV7-2 to TRBJ2-1; no clear D gene. V was pared by 4 bases and J by 9 bases, with 13 bases between. Germline lookup yields CDR1 SGHTA and CDR2 FQGNSA. The CDR3 runs to 13 residues. The DNA of the CDR3 is TGTGCCAGCAGCTCCATCCGATGGGGTGAGCAGTTCTTC. Residues: CASSSIRWGEQFF.

The chain joins TRBV11-2 to TRBJ1-3, with TRBD1 as a possible D gene (5 bases). CDR3 size: 16 residues. Between the trimmed V and J ends, which lost 5 bases and 2 bases, there was a span of 16 bases. Germline CDR1 and CDR2: SGHAT and FQNNGV. Here the CDR3 reads CASSLSPGAAGNTIYF. CDR3 sequence (DNA): TGTGCCAGCAGCCTATCCCCCGGGGCAGCTGGAAACACCATATATTTT.

The chain links TRBV5-1 to TRBJ1-5, with D perhaps matching TRBD1 (5 bases). There are 16 residues in the CDR3. CDR1 and CDR2 from the germline V gene are SGHRS and YFSETQ. The ends were cut back, 3 bases at V and 0 bases at J, with 13 bases in the middle. The CDR3 DNA is TGCGCCAGCAGCTCTCTCAGGGCGTATAGCAATCAGCCCCAGCATTTT. Its translation: CASSSLRAYSNQPQHF.

The CDR3 coding sequence is TGTGCCAGCAGCTTAAGGTCGGATAGGGGCGCTCCCATCAAGTACTTC. Translating gives CASSLRSDRGAPIKYF. The chain recombines TRBV7-9 with TRBJ2-5, with D tentatively TRBD1 (5 bases). The V end was cut by 2 bases, the J end by 12 bases, with 25 bases between. The CDR3 totals 16 residues. Germline V gives CDR1 SEHNR, CDR2 FQNEAQ (reference sequence).

The V gene is TRBV5-1, the J gene TRBJ1-1; D not resolved. This CDR3 contains 14 residues. Trimming cost V 4 bases and J 0 bases, with 10 bases left between them. CDR1 and CDR2 from the germline V gene are SGHRS and YFSETQ. CDR3 region: CASSPGGLNTEAFF. Here the CDR3 DNA reads TGCGCCAGCAGCCCAGGAGGTTTGAACACTGAAGCTTTCTTT.

The rearrangement joins TRBV27 to TRBJ1-6, with a tentative D call TRBD1 (6 bases). From germline, CDR1 is MNHEY and CDR2 SMNVEV (reference sequence). This CDR3 has 13 amino acids. The germline V and J ends were trimmed by 9 bases and 3 bases, with 9 bases remaining between them. The CDR3 is CASRTDYNSPLHF. The CDR3 DNA is TGTGCCAGTAGGACAGACTATAATTCACCCCTCCACTTT.

The CDR3 here is CASSEVTSSGNTIYF. The CDR3 bases are TGCGCCAGCAGTGAGGTGACAAGCTCTGGAAACACCATATATTTT. The chain recombines TRBV10-2 with TRBJ1-3, with D unclear. Between the trimmed V and J ends, which lost 2 bases and 0 bases, there was a span of 8 bases. The germline CDR1 and CDR2 sequences are WSHSY and SAAADI. There are 15 residues in the CDR3.

The CDR3 nucleotides are TGTGCCAGCAGCTTGGGGCAAACCTCCTACAATGAGCAGTTCTTC. Translation gives CASSLGQTSYNEQFF. The chain carries TRBV5-4 and TRBJ2-1, with unresolved D. V dropped 0 bases and J dropped 0 bases, with 7 bases sitting between them. The CDR3 loop spans 15 amino acids. The germline V gene encodes CDR1 SGHNT and CDR2 YYREEE (reference sequence).

The chain carries TRBV7-8 and TRBJ2-1, with 7 bases lining up with TRBD2. The CDR3 spans 16 residues. Germline V gene data show CDR1 as SGHVS and CDR2 as FQNEAQ. The V gene end was trimmed by 5 bases and the J gene end by 5 bases; junction bases not matched to a gene: 12. DNA of the CDR3: TGTGCCAGCAGCCCCAGCTGGGGGGGTGATGACAATGAGCAGTTCTTC. It encodes CASSPSWGGDDNEQFF.

The chain is built from TRBV7-9 and TRBJ1-2; D is ambiguous. V lost 5 bases and J lost 8, with 12 bases in between. Germline loops: CDR1 SEHNR, CDR2 FQNEAQ (reference sequence). This CDR3 has 12 amino acids. This CDR3 is CASSPAGNGYTF. The CDR3 DNA is TGTGCCAGCAGCCCGGCTGGGAACGGCTACACCTTC.

The J gene is TRBJ1-1, the V gene TRBV21-1; TRBD1, the table's D call, lacks a check against the DNA. TRBV21-1 constitutes a pseudogene. The CDR3 contains 18 residues. CDR3 coding DNA: TGTGCCAGCACCAGAAGGGGGGACAGGGGGCGTCTAGACACTGAAGCTTTCTTT. Its translation is CASTRRGDRGRLDTEAFF.

The chain joins TRBV7-6 to TRBJ2-7; D tentatively reads TRBD1 or TRBD2 (6 bases each). The CDR3 consists of 15 residues. Germline assignment: CDR1 SGHVS and CDR2 FNYEAQ. V was cut by 4 bases and J by 2 bases, with 15 bases left in between. The CDR3 DNA follows: TGTGCCAGCAGCTCCGCCGGGGGCTTCGCCTACGAGCAGTACTTC. Encoded protein: CASSSAGGFAYEQYF.

The J gene is TRBJ2-1, the V gene TRBV15; D is unresolved. The CDR3 covers 16 residues. Trimming stripped 0 bases from V and 3 bases from J, with 12 bases between. Germline CDR1 and CDR2: LNHNV and YYDKDF (reference sequence). The CDR3 nucleotides read TGTGCCACCAGCAGAGAAAAGGCGGTCTTCTACAATGAGCAGTTCTTC. Protein product: CATSREKAVFYNEQFF.

The DNA for the CDR3 is TGTGCCAGCATGACGGGCTCTGGAAACACCATATATTTT. It yields the protein CASMTGSGNTIYF. The chain is built from TRBV28 and TRBJ1-3; D not resolved. Germline V gene sequence: CDR1 MDHEN, CDR2 SYDVKM. The CDR3 extends over 13 amino acids. The germline V and J ends were trimmed by 7 bases and 0 bases, with 7 bases remaining between them.

The chain joins TRBV6-5 to TRBJ2-5; D gene unclear. V shed 0 bases and J shed 0 bases, with 5 bases lying between them. CDR1 MNHEY and CDR2 SVGAGI come from the germline V gene. The CDR3 runs 14 residues. CDR3 nucleotide sequence: TGTGCCAGCAGTTACTCGTCGAACCAAGAGACCCAGTACTTC. Translation gives CASSYSSNQETQYF.

V is TRBV2 and J is TRBJ2-2; TRBD2 matches at 8 bases. Germline CDR1 SNHLY, CDR2 FYNNEI. The V segment lost 4 bases and the J segment 4 bases; nucleotides outside the gene matches: 8. The CDR3 totals 16 residues. The CDR3, as DNA: TGTGCCAGCAGTGGAATAGCGGGAATGGGCACCGGGGAGCTGTTTTTT. Protein product: CASSGIAGMGTGELFF.

The CDR3 nucleotides read TGCAGCGTTGAAGCCCCGGACAGCCTACTTAACTATGGCTACACCTTC. It encodes CSVEAPDSLLNYGYTF. This chain uses TRBV29-1 with TRBJ1-2; possibly TRBD1 for D (6 bases). Per germline, CDR1 SQVTM and CDR2 ANQGSEA. CDR3 length: 16 residues. Trimming removed 1 base at V and 1 base at J, with 16 bases between.

The V call is TRBV4-2, the J call TRBJ1-1; D is perhaps TRBD1 (6 bases). CDR3 length equals 16 residues. CDR1 and CDR2 from the germline V gene are LGHNA and YNFKEQ. V was clipped by 0 bases and J by 1 base, with 12 bases between them. CDR3 loop: CASSQDLTGRNTEAFF. The CDR3 coding sequence is TGTGCCAGCAGCCAAGATCTAACAGGGAGGAACACTGAAGCTTTCTTT.

This chain uses TRBV5-5 with TRBJ2-7; D gene uncertain. Trimming pared 0 bases from V and 0 bases from J, leaving 10 bases between. Germline-derived CDR1 and CDR2 are SGHKS and YYEKEE (reference sequence). There are 15 residues in the CDR3. CDR3 nucleotides: TGTGCCAGCAGCTTGGGTGGCAGGAGCTCCTACGAGCAGTACTTC. The encoded protein is CASSLGGRSSYEQYF.

The chain couples TRBV6-1 to TRBJ1-5, with 10 positions matching TRBD1. V shed 2 bases and J 6 bases; nucleotides not matched to a gene: 10. CDR1 is MNHNS and CDR2 is SASEGT in the germline V gene. This CDR3 is built from 17 residues. The CDR3 nucleotides read TGTGCCAGCAGTGAACAGGGACAGGGGTCTGTTAGTCAGCCCCAGCATTTT. This sequence encodes CASSEQGQGSVSQPQHF.

This clone has only one observation. The V gene is TRBV7-2, the J gene TRBJ1-2, with 8 nucleotides matching TRBD1. CDR3 length equals 15 residues. Germline CDR1 reads SGHTA; CDR2 reads FQGNSA. V dropped 6 bases and J dropped 0; count of bases not matched to a gene: 6. The CDR3 DNA reads as TGTGCCAGCAGTTGGACAGGGAAACCTAACTATGGCTACACCTTC. Protein: CASSWTGKPNYGYTF.

The rearrangement uses TRBV7-6 and TRBJ2-7, with a possible D match to TRBD2 (5 bases). Germline V CDR1 and CDR2: SGHVS, FNYEAQ. Between the trimmed V and J ends, which lost 5 bases and 7 bases, there was a span of 15 bases. The CDR3 has 13 amino acids. CDR3 DNA: TGTGCCAGCAGCCCGTTCGGGGTTTGGGAGCAGTACTTC. Residues: CASSPFGVWEQYF.

J is TRBJ1-6 and V is TRBV19; tentative D call: TRBD1 (6 bases). This CDR3 contains 12 residues. V was cut by 5 bases and J by 14 bases, with 13 bases left in between. Germline values: CDR1 LNHDA, CDR2 SQIVND (reference sequence). The chain's CDR3 is CASSGGLSTLHF. CDR3 sequence (DNA): TGTGCCAGTAGTGGGGGGCTTTCCACCCTCCACTTT.

This clone was found a few times. The gene calls are TRBV2 and TRBJ2-7; 8 nucleotides match TRBD1. Per the germline V gene, CDR1 is SNHLY and CDR2 is FYNNEI. The CDR3 extends over 13 amino acids. V was pared by 4 bases and J by 3 bases, with 2 bases of the junction left unmatched. The CDR3 is CASSAQGGYEQYF. The CDR3, as DNA: TGTGCCAGCAGTGCACAGGGGGGCTACGAGCAGTACTTC. The entire variable domain, with the rest obtained from reference TRBV2 and TRBJ2-7, is as follows: EPEVTQTPSHQVTQMGQEVILRCVPISNHLYFYWYRQILGQKVEFLVSFYNNEISEKSEIFDDQFSVERPDGSNFTLKIRSTKLEDSAMYFCASSAQGGYEQYFGPGTRLTVT.

The CDR3 nucleotides are TGCGCCAGCAGAGAGGGACTAGCGGGAGTAACAGATACGCAGTATTTT. It is translated as CASREGLAGVTDTQYF. The chain joins TRBV5-1 to TRBJ2-3, with 14 nucleotides matching TRBD2. CDR1 is SGHRS and CDR2 is YFSETQ in the germline V gene. The trim removed 5 bases at V and 3 bases at J, leaving 5 bases unmatched. This CDR3 has 16 residues.

This clone was seen repeatedly, ten times or more. The V and J genes are TRBV7-3 and TRBJ1-6; D is undetermined. CDR3 size: 13 residues. Trimming cost V 1 base and J 9 bases, with 7 bases left between them. Germline CDR1 SGHTA, CDR2 FQGTGA. The CDR3 spells CASSLSGLSPLHF. CDR3 sequence (DNA): TGTGCCAGCAGCTTAAGTGGCCTTTCACCCCTCCACTTT.

This chain uses TRBV30 with TRBJ2-7, with 12 bases matching TRBD1. The V segment lost 0 bases and the J segment 4 bases; nucleotides outside the gene matches: 4. The CDR3 sequence is 15 residues long. Germline V CDR1 and CDR2: GTSNPN, SVGIG (reference sequence). CDR3 coding DNA: TGTGCCTGGAGTGTACGGGACAGGGGGCAGTACGAGCAGTACTTC. Translation gives CAWSVRDRGQYEQYF.

This rearrangement joins TRBV18 to TRBJ1-1, with 9 bases identical to TRBD1. The trim removed 6 bases at V and 7 bases at J, leaving 15 bases unmatched. The CDR3 length is 16 residues. Germline V gene lookup returns CDR1 KGHSH and CDR2 LQKENI. The CDR3 sequence: CASSPSSSGTGIEAFF. The CDR3 DNA reads as TGTGCCAGCTCCCCATCCTCTTCAGGGACAGGGATTGAAGCTTTCTTT.

In this sample, this clone turned up once. The CDR3: CASSWTGEGTDTQYF. The CDR3 DNA reads TGTGCCAGCAGTTGGACAGGGGAGGGCACAGATACGCAGTATTTT. V and J are TRBV6-1 and TRBJ2-3; 9 nucleotides agree with TRBD1. V shed 5 bases, J shed 1 base, and the junction held 4 bases outside the gene matches. The CDR3 has 15 residues. Germline V gene sequence: CDR1 MNHNS, CDR2 SASEGT.